One T cell receptor (beta chain) is described in this entry. Its antigen remains unidentified. These data belong to a study of CXCR3-negative and CXCR3-positive naive CD8 T cells. About the study: There were 110 million to 150 million TRB reads altogether, and each library had about 1.5 +/- 0.3 million of them. Whole-study results and caveats: For CXCR3-positive naive cells, TRB CDR3s were more hydrophobic than those of CXCR3-negative naive cells. Much lower diversity was found in memory CD8+ cells, while both naive subsets had comparably high diversity. Memory cells diverged, while naive CXCR3-positive and CXCR3-negative cells had similar TRBV-TRBJ usage.

It was by 5' RACE with UMI labels that the TRB cDNA libraries were prepared. TCRdb reprocessed the 5' RACE reads; each CDR3 protein has one entry and no DNA is given. In all, the sample yields about 62,000 distinct CDR3 sequences. CDR3 length: 14 amino acids. Germline CDR1 PRHDT, CDR2 FYEKMQ (reference sequence). The chain has TRBV13 and TRBJ1-1; TCRdb names TRBD1, which stays unverified in the absence of DNA. Input material: naive CXCR3- CD8+ T cells from blood. The subset denotes: CD45RO-CCR7+CD27+CD95- naive CD8+ T cells lacking CXCR3 (TNR3-). The sequence was obtained from a human donor in good health. Some clones in this sample may be carry-over from other donors' samples. The CDR3 sequence: CASSLRGRNTEAFF. The whole variable domain, filled in from reference TRBV13 and TRBJ1-1, reads AAGVIQSPRHLIKEKRETATLKCYPIPRHDTVYWYQQGPGQDPQFLISFYEKMQSDKGSIPDRFSAQQFSDYHSELNMSSLELGDSALYFCASSLRGRNTEAFFGQGTRLTVV.